The 24 T cell receptor beta chains in this list originate from one sample, sequenced in a study of radiotherapy plus CTLA-4 blockade in lung cancer. The assay was immunoSEQ multiplex PCR, and TCRdb's table has in-frame clones only and misses some. The table includes about 76,000 clones, under 90% detected once. The sequencing used peripheral blood, collected from a patient treated with radiotherapy plus ipilimumab. Receptors originate from a human donor with non-small cell lung cancer who had stable disease on radiotherapy plus ipilimumab.

This chain connects TRBV9 to TRBJ1-1, with D perhaps matching TRBD1 (5 bases). The CDR3 loop spans 13 amino acids. Germline lookup yields CDR1 SGDLS and CDR2 YYNGEE. V shed 0 bases and J shed 8 bases, with 11 bases lying between them. The CDR3 DNA reads as TGTGCCAGCAGCGTAGCAGCTGACAGAGAAGCTTTCTTT. Protein: CASSVAADREAFF.

The chain has TRBV11-2 and TRBJ2-3, with 8 bases matching TRBD2. The J segment lost 0 bases and the V segment lost 5 bases, leaving 4 bases of the junction unmatched. The CDR3 length is 15 residues. The germline gives CDR1 SGHAT, CDR2 FQNNGV. The CDR3 nucleotides read TGTGCCAGCAGCACGACTAGCGTTAGCACAGATACGCAGTATTTT. Encoded protein: CASSTTSVSTDTQYF.

The chain joins TRBV9 to TRBJ2-1; 9 bases map to TRBD2. The CDR3 is made up of 19 amino acids. Germline loops: CDR1 SGDLS, CDR2 YYNGEE. J lost 8 bases, V lost 4 bases, and 22 bases had no gene match. Here the CDR3 reads CASSPSSFGGTSPKHEQFF. CDR3 bases: TGTGCCAGCAGCCCCTCCTCATTTGGAGGGACTAGCCCAAAGCATGAGCAGTTCTTC.

This chain uses TRBV5-6 with TRBJ1-5, with unresolved D. The CDR3 is 15 residues long. The V and J ends lost 3 bases and 3 bases respectively, with 13 bases between them. CDR1 is SGHDT and CDR2 is YYEEEE in the germline V gene. Written as DNA, the CDR3 is TGTGCCAGCAGCTCGCGGGTGGCTCCCAATCAGCCCCAGCATTTT. Translation: CASSSRVAPNQPQHF.

This clone was observed a handful of times. The rearrangement uses TRBV7-9 and TRBJ1-6; D is uncertain. Germline V gene data show CDR1 as SEHNR and CDR2 as FQNEAQ (reference sequence). This CDR3 is built from 13 residues. V dropped 5 bases and J dropped 9 bases, with 11 bases sitting between them. The CDR3 loop reads CASSIEDFSPLHF. CDR3 in DNA: TGTGCCAGCAGCATAGAGGACTTTTCACCCCTCCACTTT. The full variable domain, its missing parts supplied by reference TRBV7-9 and TRBJ1-6, is DTGVSQNPRHKITKRGQNVTFRCDPISEHNRLYWYRQTLGQGPEFLTYFQNEAQLEKSRLLSDRFSAERPKGSFSTLEIQRTEQGDSAMYLCASSIEDFSPLHFGNGTRLTVT.

This chain uses TRBV11-2 with TRBJ2-5; a weak D match, TRBD2 (7 bases). V was pared by 4 bases and J by 5 bases, with 14 bases between. The CDR3 is 14 residues long. CDR1 and CDR2 (germline): SGHAT, FQNNGV. The CDR3 here is CASSSRTAGETQYF. The CDR3 nucleotides are TGTGCCAGCAGCTCAAGGACAGCGGGGGAGACCCAGTACTTC.

The chain has TRBV5-1 and TRBJ2-4; D call uncertain. Trimming removed 3 bases at V and 6 bases at J, with 7 bases between. Per germline, CDR1 SGHRS and CDR2 YFSETQ. CDR3 length equals 12 residues. The CDR3 DNA sequence: TGCGCCAGCAGCTCGGGTGGAAACATTCAGTACTTC. It yields the protein CASSSGGNIQYF.

The chain recombines TRBV28 with TRBJ2-1, with no clear D. Germline CDR1 and CDR2: MDHEN and SYDVKM. V was clipped by 6 bases and J by 3 bases, with 9 bases between them. The CDR3 spans 13 residues. Here the CDR3 DNA reads TGTGCCAGCAGCCCGGACGTCTACAATGAGCAGTTCTTC. As protein: CASSPDVYNEQFF.

This chain uses TRBV28 with TRBJ2-7; 8 bases map to TRBD2. The CDR3 sequence is 14 residues long. Germline-derived CDR1 and CDR2 are MDHEN and SYDVKM. The J segment lost 3 bases and the V segment lost 11 bases, leaving 12 bases of the junction unmatched. The CDR3 is CAARRAGAGYEQYF. CDR3 sequence (DNA): TGTGCCGCCCGGAGAGCGGGGGCCGGCTACGAGCAGTACTTC.

The genes are TRBV30 and TRBJ1-3; TRBD1 aligns across 11 bases. CDR3 length: 17 amino acids. Germline assignment: CDR1 GTSNPN and CDR2 SVGIG (reference sequence). V shed 3 bases and J 4 bases; nucleotides not matched to a gene: 11. The CDR3 spells CAWSRRTGGAGGNTIYF. The CDR3 nucleotides read TGTGCCTGGAGCCGCAGGACAGGGGGCGCGGGGGGAAACACCATATATTTT.

The J gene is TRBJ1-6, the V gene TRBV7-8, with 7 bases that match TRBD1. The ends lost 5 bases at V and 9 bases at J; junction bases unmatched: 7. Germline-derived CDR1 and CDR2 are SGHVS and FQNEAQ. CDR3 length: 14 residues. Written as DNA, the CDR3 is TGTGCCAGCAGCCCAAGGACAGGTTTTTCACCCCTCCACTTT. The encoded protein is CASSPRTGFSPLHF.

This clone was seen only once. The CDR3 DNA sequence: TGTGCCAGTAGTTTCAACAGCGGGGATACGCAGTATTTT. It codes for CASSFNSGDTQYF. The chain employs TRBV19 and TRBJ2-3, with TRBD2 as a possible D gene (6 bases). Germline V gene sequence: CDR1 LNHDA, CDR2 SQIVND (reference sequence). V was shortened by 5 bases and J by 6 bases, with 12 bases between the two germline ends. This CDR3 spans 13 amino acids.

V and J are TRBV11-3 and TRBJ2-1; possible D gene TRBD1, 5 bases. The CDR3 consists of 13 residues. The germline V gene encodes CDR1 SGHNT and CDR2 YENEEA. The V end lost 4 bases, the J end lost 8 bases, and 12 bases lay between the germline ends. The CDR3 loop is CASSSDTEDEQFF. DNA of the CDR3: TGTGCCAGCAGCTCGGACACCGAGGATGAGCAGTTCTTC. Supplemented by reference TRBV11-3 and TRBJ2-1, the full variable domain reads EAGVVQSPRYKIIEKKQPVAFWCNPISGHNTLYWYLQNLGQGPELLIRYENEEAVDDSQLPKDRFSAERLKGVDSTLKIQPAELGDSAVYLCASSSDTEDEQFFGPGTRLTVL.

Concerning this clone itself: This sample includes further DNA sequences coding for the same CDR3. The chain uses TRBV18 and TRBJ2-5; D unclear. This CDR3 spans 13 amino acids. V gave up 5 bases and J gave up 1 base, with 8 bases separating them. Germline lookup yields CDR1 KGHSH and CDR2 LQKENI. CDR3 coding DNA: TGTGCCAGCTCAACGGGTCTCCAAGAGACCCAGTACTTC. It encodes CASSTGLQETQYF.

This chain connects TRBV13 to TRBJ2-3; 7 bases are a match to TRBD1. The germline V gene has CDR1 PRHDT and CDR2 FYEKMQ (reference sequence). The CDR3 totals 14 residues. V lost 4 bases, J lost 3 bases, and 4 bases stayed unmatched. The CDR3 spells CASSSGGLTDTQYF. The CDR3 DNA reads TGTGCCAGCAGCTCAGGGGGTTTAACAGATACGCAGTATTTT.

The genes are TRBV7-2 and TRBJ2-7, with 8 bases aligning to TRBD1. The germline V gene has CDR1 SGHTA and CDR2 FQGNSA. The CDR3 is made up of 15 amino acids. The V and J ends lost 3 bases and 7 bases, in that order; junction bases with no gene match: 11. DNA of the CDR3: TGTGCCAGCAGCTTCCGGACAGGGATAGAGCGGGAGCAGTACTTC. The encoded protein is CASSFRTGIEREQYF.

The chain employs TRBV7-9 and TRBJ2-5; 7 positions agree with TRBD1. Germline CDR1 reads SEHNR; CDR2 reads FQNEAQ (reference sequence). The CDR3 has 16 residues. Trimming at V came to 0 bases and at J to 5 bases, leaving 9 bases not matched to a gene. The CDR3 nucleotides read TGTGCCAGCAGCTTAGCGCTTAACAGGGGTTGGGAGACCCAGTACTTC. Protein: CASSLALNRGWETQYF.

This clone was counted a few times. V gene TRBV5-1 combines with J gene TRBJ2-1; D is possibly TRBD1 (6 bases). V dropped 0 bases and J dropped 8 bases, with 18 bases sitting between them. CDR3 size: 16 residues. Germline assignment: CDR1 SGHRS and CDR2 YFSETQ. In nucleotides, the CDR3 is TGCGCCAGCAGCTTGGCGCTCAGGGGATCCCTCGATGAGCAGTTCTTC. Protein: CASSLALRGSLDEQFF. The full variable domain, its missing parts supplied by reference TRBV5-1 and TRBJ2-1, is KAGVTQTPRYLIKTRGQQVTLSCSPISGHRSVSWYQQTPGQGLQFLFEYFSETQRNKGNFPGRFSGRQFSNSRSEMNVSTLELGDSALYLCASSLALRGSLDEQFFGPGTRLTVL.

This rearrangement joins TRBV5-4 to TRBJ2-7; 11 positions agree with TRBD1. CDR1 SGHNT and CDR2 YYREEE come from the germline V gene (reference sequence). V was clipped by 4 bases and J by 4 bases; unmatched bases: 4. The CDR3 sequence is 14 residues long. CDR3 nucleotide sequence: TGTGCCAGCAGCGGACAGGGGGCGGTTTACGAGCAGTACTTC. This codes for CASSGQGAVYEQYF.

The genes are TRBV2 and TRBJ1-2; D is undetermined. Germline assignment: CDR1 SNHLY and CDR2 FYNNEI. CDR3 length: 15 residues. V was pared by 3 bases and J by 5 bases, with 16 bases between. The CDR3 spells CASSDGLDYFYGYTF. The CDR3 DNA is TGTGCCAGCAGTGACGGATTAGATTATTTTTATGGCTACACCTTC. The full variable domain, its missing parts supplied by reference TRBV2 and TRBJ1-2, is EPEVTQTPSHQVTQMGQEVILRCVPISNHLYFYWYRQILGQKVEFLVSFYNNEISEKSEIFDDQFSVERPDGSNFTLKIRSTKLEDSAMYFCASSDGLDYFYGYTFGSGTRLTVV.

Points on this clone: The junction shows a germline mismatch at one end, possibly a read error. CDR3 in DNA: TGTGCCAGCAGCGGGTCCATCGAGCGGTACTTC. Its protein product is CASSGSIERYF. The chain joins TRBV2 to TRBJ2-7; no definite D call. Per germline, CDR1 SNHLY and CDR2 FYNNEI. The CDR3 extends over 11 amino acids.

V gene TRBV5-1 combines with J gene TRBJ2-2; tentative D call: TRBD1 (6 bases). V lost 2 bases and J 0 bases, leaving 11 bases between the germline ends. The CDR3 contains 16 residues. Germline CDR1 reads SGHRS; CDR2 reads YFSETQ. In DNA form, the CDR3 reads TGCGCCAGCAGCTTAGCGCCAGGGGCGAACACCGGGGAGCTGTTTTTT. Translation gives CASSLAPGANTGELFF.

The chain combines TRBV5-4 with TRBJ2-7, with 10 bases lining up with TRBD1. Germline V gene data show CDR1 as SGHNT and CDR2 as YYREEE (reference sequence). There are 14 residues in the CDR3. Losses at the gene ends were 4 bases for V and 6 bases for J; bases not matched to a gene: 7. CDR3 protein: CASSTDRGHREQYF. The CDR3 nucleotides are TGTGCCAGCAGCACCGACAGGGGGCACCGCGAGCAGTACTTC.

V gene TRBV19 combines with J gene TRBJ1-5, with TRBD1 as a possible D gene (5 bases). The CDR3 runs to 13 residues. CDR1 and CDR2 (germline): LNHDA, SQIVND (reference sequence). V was pared by 4 bases and J by 5 bases, with 9 bases between. The CDR3 loop is CASSTRADQPQHF. The CDR3 DNA sequence: TGTGCCAGTAGTACCAGGGCGGATCAGCCCCAGCATTTT.